This T cell receptor beta chain stems from a study of shared clonotypes between healthy human individuals. The germline V gene has CDR1 WSHSY and CDR2 SAAADI. CDR3 length equals 17 residues. V lost 3 bases to trimming and J lost 1 base; unmatched junction nucleotides: 4. The authors' processing: Junction-only sequences produced by ImmunoSEQ had no quality scores, so filtering differed. TCRdb keeps only in-frame clones here, not all; method: immunoSEQ multiplex PCR. Clone size and V and J calls were adopted from that table, with D and trimming inferred from the DNA. The data hold about 1,800,000 clones, with roughly 94% observed a single time. This clone appeared a single time. What it binds is unknown. Naive CD8 populations comprised CD45RO-negative cells positively selected for CCR7, excluding terminally differentiated effector memory CD45RA+ cells. Healthy and HIV-negative, the adult donors had no recent acute infections or vaccinations.

Overall study findings and caveats: Naive subsets generally had larger estimated richness than memory subsets.

The clonotype was recovered from a man between 18 and 29 years old in good health. This chain links TRBV10-2 with TRBJ2-7; 15 positions agree with TRBD2. The sequenced material came from naive CD8+ T cells sorted from blood. CDR3: CASSDPGLAGGSYEQYF. CDR3 bases: TGCGCCAGCAGTGACCCTGGACTAGCGGGGGGGTCCTACGAGCAGTACTTC.